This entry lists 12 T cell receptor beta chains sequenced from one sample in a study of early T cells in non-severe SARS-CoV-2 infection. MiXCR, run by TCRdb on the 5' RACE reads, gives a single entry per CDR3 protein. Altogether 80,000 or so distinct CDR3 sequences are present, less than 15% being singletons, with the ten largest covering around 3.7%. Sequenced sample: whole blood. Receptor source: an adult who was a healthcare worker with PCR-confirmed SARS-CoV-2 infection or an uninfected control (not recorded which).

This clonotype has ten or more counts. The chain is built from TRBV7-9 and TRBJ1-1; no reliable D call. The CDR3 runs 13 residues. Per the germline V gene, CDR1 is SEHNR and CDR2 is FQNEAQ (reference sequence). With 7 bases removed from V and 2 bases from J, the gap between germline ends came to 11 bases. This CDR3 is CASTPGGNTEAFF. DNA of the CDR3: TGTGCCAGCACCCCTGGAGGTAACACTGAAGCTTTCTTT.

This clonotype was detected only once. The CDR3 DNA reads as TGTGCCATCAGTGAGGTAGGGGACAATCAGCCCCAGCATTTT. It yields the protein CAISEVGDNQPQHF. This chain uses TRBV10-3 with TRBJ1-5; tentative D call: TRBD1 (5 bases). The CDR3 is 14 amino acids. Per germline, CDR1 ENHRY and CDR2 SYGVKD. V shed 2 bases and J shed 3 bases, with 8 bases lying between them.

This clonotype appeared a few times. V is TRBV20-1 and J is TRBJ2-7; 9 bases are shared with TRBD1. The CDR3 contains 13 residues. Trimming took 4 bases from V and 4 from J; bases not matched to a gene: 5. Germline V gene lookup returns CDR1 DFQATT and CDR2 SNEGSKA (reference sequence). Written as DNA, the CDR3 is TGCAGTGCTAAACAGGGGGCTGTGTACGAGCAGTACTTC. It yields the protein CSAKQGAVYEQYF.

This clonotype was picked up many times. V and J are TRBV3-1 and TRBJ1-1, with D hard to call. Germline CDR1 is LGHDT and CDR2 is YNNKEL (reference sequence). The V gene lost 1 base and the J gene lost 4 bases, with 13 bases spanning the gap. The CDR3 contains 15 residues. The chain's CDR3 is CASSQVWAKATEAFF. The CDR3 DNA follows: TGTGCCAGCAGCCAAGTCTGGGCCAAGGCCACTGAAGCTTTCTTT.

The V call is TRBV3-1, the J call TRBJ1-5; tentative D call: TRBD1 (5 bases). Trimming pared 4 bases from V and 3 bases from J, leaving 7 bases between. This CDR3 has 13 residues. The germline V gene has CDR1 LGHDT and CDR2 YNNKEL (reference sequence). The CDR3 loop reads CASSRGDNQPQHF. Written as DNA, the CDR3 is TGTGCCAGCAGCCGGGGGGACAATCAGCCCCAGCATTTT.

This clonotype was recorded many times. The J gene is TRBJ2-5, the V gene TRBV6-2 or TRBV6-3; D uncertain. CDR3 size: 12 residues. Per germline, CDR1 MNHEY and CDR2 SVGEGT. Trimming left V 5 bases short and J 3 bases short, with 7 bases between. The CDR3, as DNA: TGTGCCAGCAGTCCCCGGGAAGAGACCCAGTACTTC. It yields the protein CASSPREETQYF.

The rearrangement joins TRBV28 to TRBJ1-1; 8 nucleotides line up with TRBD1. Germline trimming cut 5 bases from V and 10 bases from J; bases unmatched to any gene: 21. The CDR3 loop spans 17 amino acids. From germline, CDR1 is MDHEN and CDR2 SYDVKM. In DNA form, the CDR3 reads TGTGCCAGCAGTCTTATACGATCCGGGGCAGGGGGCGCGATAGCTTTCTTT. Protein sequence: CASSLIRSGAGGAIAFF.

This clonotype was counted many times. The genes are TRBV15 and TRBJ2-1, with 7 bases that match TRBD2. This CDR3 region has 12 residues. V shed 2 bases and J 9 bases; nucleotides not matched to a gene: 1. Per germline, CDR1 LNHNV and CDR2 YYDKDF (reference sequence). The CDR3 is CATSRSGGEQFF. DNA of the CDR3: TGTGCCACCAGCAGATCGGGGGGTGAGCAGTTCTTC.

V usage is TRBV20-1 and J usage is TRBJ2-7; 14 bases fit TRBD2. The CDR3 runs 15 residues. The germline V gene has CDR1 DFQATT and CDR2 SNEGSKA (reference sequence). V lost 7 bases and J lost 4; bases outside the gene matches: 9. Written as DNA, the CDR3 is TGCAGTGTCTACGGGACTAGCGGGAGCGGGTACGAGCAGTACTTC. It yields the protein CSVYGTSGSGYEQYF.

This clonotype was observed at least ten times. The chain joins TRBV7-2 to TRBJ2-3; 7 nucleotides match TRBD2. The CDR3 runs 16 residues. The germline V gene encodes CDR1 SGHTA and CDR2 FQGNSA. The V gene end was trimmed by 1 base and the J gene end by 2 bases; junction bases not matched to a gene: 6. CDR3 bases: TGTGCCAGCAGCTTAGATGCGGGAGCGGCCACAGATACGCAGTATTTT. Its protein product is CASSLDAGAATDTQYF.

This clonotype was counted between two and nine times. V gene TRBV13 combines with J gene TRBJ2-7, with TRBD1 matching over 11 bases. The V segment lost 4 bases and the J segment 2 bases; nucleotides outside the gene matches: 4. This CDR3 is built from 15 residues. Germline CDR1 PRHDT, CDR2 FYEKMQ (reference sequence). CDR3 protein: CASSSRGQGAYEQYF. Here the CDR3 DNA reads TGTGCCAGCAGCTCCCGGGGACAGGGGGCCTACGAGCAGTACTTC.

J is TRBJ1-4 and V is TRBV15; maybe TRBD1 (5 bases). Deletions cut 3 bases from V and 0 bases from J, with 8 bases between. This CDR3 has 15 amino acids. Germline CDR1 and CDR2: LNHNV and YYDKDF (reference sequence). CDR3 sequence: CATSREGTTNEKLFF. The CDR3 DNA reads TGTGCCACCAGCAGGGAGGGGACAACTAATGAAAAACTGTTTTTT.